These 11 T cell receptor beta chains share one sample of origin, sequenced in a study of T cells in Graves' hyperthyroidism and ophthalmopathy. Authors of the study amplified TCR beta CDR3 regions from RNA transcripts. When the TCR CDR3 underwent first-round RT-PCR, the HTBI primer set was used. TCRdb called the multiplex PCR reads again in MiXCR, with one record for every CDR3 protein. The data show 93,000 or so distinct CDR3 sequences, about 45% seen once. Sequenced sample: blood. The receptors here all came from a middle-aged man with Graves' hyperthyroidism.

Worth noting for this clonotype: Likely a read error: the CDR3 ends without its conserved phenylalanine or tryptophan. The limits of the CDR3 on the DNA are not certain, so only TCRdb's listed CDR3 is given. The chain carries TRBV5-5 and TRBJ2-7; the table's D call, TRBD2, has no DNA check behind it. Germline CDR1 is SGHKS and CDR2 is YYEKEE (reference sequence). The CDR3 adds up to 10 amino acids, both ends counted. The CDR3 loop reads CASSLASVNT.

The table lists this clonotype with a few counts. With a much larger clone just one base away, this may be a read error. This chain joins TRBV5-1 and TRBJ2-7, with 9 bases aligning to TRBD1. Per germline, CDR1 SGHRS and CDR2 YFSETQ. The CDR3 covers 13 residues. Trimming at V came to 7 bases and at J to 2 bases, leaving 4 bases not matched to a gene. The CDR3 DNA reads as TGCGCCAGCGGCGACAGGGGGGCCTACGAGCAGTACTTC. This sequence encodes CASGDRGAYEQYF.

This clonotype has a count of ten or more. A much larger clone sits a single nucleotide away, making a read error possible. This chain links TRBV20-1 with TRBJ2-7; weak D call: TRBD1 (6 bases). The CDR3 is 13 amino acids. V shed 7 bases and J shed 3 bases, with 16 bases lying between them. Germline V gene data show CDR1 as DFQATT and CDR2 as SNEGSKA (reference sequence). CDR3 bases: TGCAGTGTCAGTAGGACAGCCTACTACGAGCAGTACTTC. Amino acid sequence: CSVSRTAYYEQYF.

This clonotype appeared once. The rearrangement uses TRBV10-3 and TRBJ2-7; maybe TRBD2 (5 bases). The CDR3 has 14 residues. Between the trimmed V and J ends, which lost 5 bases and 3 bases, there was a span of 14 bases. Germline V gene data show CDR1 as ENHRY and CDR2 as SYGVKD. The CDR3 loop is CAISTSGLYYEQYF. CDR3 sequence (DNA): TGTGCCATCAGTACAAGCGGACTCTACTACGAGCAGTACTTC.

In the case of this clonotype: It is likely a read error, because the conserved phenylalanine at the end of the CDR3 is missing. DNA of the CDR3: TGTGCCAACAGCAAGGGGGCGGGTGGCTACACCCTC. It yields the protein CANSKGAGGYTL. The chain joins TRBV24-1 to TRBJ1-2, with 7 bases fitting TRBD1. This CDR3 has 12 residues. Germline V gene lookup returns CDR1 KGHDR and CDR2 SFDVKD. V trimming: 11 bases; J trimming: 7 bases; junction bases outside the gene matches: 9.

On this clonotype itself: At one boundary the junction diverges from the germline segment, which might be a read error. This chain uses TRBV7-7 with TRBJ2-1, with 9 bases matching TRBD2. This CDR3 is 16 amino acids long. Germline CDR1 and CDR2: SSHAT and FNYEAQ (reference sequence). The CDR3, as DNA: TGTGCTAGCAGCTTAGAACTAGCGGGCCCCAACAATGAGCAGTTCTTC. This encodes CASSLELAGPNNEQFF.

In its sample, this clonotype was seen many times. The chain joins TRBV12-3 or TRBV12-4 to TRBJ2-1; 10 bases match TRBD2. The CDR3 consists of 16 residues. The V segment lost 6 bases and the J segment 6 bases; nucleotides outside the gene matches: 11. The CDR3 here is CASSPGGLAVFNEQFF. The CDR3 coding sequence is TGTGCCAGCAGCCCCGGTGGACTAGCGGTTTTCAATGAGCAGTTCTTC.

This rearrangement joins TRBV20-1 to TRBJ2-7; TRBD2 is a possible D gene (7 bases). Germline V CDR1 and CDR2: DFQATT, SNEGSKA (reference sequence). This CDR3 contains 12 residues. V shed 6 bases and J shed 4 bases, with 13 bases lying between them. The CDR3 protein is CSAAGDIYEQYF. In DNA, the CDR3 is TGCAGTGCCGCGGGGGACATATACGAGCAGTACTTC.

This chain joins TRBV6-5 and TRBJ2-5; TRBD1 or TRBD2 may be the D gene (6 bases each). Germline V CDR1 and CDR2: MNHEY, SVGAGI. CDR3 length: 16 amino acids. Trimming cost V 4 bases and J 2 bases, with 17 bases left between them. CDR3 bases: TGTGCCAGCAGTTTATGGTTGGGGGGCGAGCAAGAGACCCAGTACTTC. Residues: CASSLWLGGEQETQYF.

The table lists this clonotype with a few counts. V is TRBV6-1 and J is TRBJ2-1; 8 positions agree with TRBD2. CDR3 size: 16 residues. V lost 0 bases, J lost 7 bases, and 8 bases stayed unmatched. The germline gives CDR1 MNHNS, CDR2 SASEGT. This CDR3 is CASSEAGGTRWNEQFF. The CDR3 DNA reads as TGTGCCAGCAGTGAAGCGGGGGGGACTAGATGGAATGAGCAGTTCTTC.

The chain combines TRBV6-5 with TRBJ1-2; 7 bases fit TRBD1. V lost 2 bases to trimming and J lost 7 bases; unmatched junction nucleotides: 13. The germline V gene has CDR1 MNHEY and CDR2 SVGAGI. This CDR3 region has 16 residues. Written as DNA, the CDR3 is TGTGCCAGCAGTTACAAGGGGGGACAGAAATTTTCTGGCTACACCTTC. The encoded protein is CASSYKGGQKFSGYTF.